This entry is about one T cell receptor beta chain. Its cognate antigen is unknown. CDR3 length equals 18 residues. From germline, CDR1 is SGHTA and CDR2 FQGNSA. J lost 3 bases, V lost 6 bases, and 15 bases had no gene match. This sample was taken from a study of cytomegalovirus exposure and HLA in healthy donors. The PCR had 60 Vbeta and 13 Jbeta primers. Clones were sequenced by immunoSEQ multiplex PCR, and TCRdb holds only the in-frame ones, with some missing. The sample has 60,000 to 80,000 clones; approximately 75% are singletons. Study conclusions and caveats: Earlier analysis yielded a pattern in which most TCR beta V segments were productive about 90% or about 30% of the time.

This chain joins TRBV7-2 and TRBJ2-1; 9 bases are a match to TRBD2. The TCR was taken from a woman in her twenties or thirties in good health and CMV-seronegative. The sample comprised PBMCs. CDR3 protein: CASSSITSGWLLYNEQFF. The CDR3 DNA reads as TGTGCCAGCAGTTCAATCACTAGCGGGTGGTTACTCTACAATGAGCAGTTCTTC.